These 27 T cell receptor beta chains share one sample of origin, sequenced in a study of T cells in women clearing cervical HPV infection. Sequenced by immunoSEQ multiplex PCR; TCRdb stores in-frame clones only, minus some. Recorded for this sample: fewer than 30,000 clones. Sequencing was done on a sample of blood buffy coat. Receptors originate from a woman between 18 and 69 years old with a cervical HPV16 infection that either progressed to CIN3+ or cleared (not recorded which).

Of note for this clone: The observed sequence ends 3 residues before the CDR3 terminus, with the missing tail filled in from the germline J gene. The rearrangement links TRBV5-1 to TRBJ1-5, with 10 bases lining up with TRBD1. The CDR3 has 15 residues. Per germline, CDR1 SGHRS and CDR2 YFSETQ. The junction had 8 bases not matched to a gene; V was cut back by 4 bases and J by 7 bases. The CDR3 sequence: CASSLTGGAGQPQHF. The sequenced CDR3 bases are TGCGCCAGCAGCCTGACAGGGGGCGCAGGGCAGCCC.

About this clone itself: The read falls 3 residues short of the CDR3 end, and the missing part is taken from the germline J gene. V gene TRBV20-1 combines with J gene TRBJ2-7; 7 bases match TRBD1. This CDR3 is built from 16 residues. In germline, CDR1 is DFQATT, CDR2 SNEGSKA (reference sequence). Trimming cost V 0 bases and J 3 bases; bases outside gene matches: 11. The CDR3 is CSAREPQGTNHYEQYF. The covered CDR3 bases are TGCAGTGCTAGAGAACCACAGGGGACGAACCACTACGAG.

As regards this clone: Relative to the germline gene, one junction end is altered; a read error may explain this. The read gets to within 3 residues of the CDR3 end, and the germline J gene fills in the rest. The same CDR3 is also encoded by other DNA sequences in this sample. This chain connects TRBV18 to TRBJ1-2; no clear D. The CDR3 length is 15 residues. Germline V lookup: CDR1 KGHSH, CDR2 LQKENI. The sequenced part of the CDR3 DNA is TGTGCCAGCTCCCCACTCACTAGCGGAATCTACGAC. Amino acid sequence: CASSPLTSGIYD. The CDR3 in full is CASSPLTSGIYDYTF.

On this clone: The CDR3 end is not reached by the read, which stops 3 residues before it; the germline J gene fills it in. The V and J genes are TRBV2 and TRBJ2-3, with 7 bases aligning to TRBD1. Germline CDR1 reads SNHLY; CDR2 reads FYNNEI. There are 14 residues in the CDR3. Losses at the gene ends were 7 bases for V and 0 bases for J; bases not matched to a gene: 4. The CDR3 loop is CASIGTVSTDTQYF. Partial CDR3 DNA: TGTGCCAGCATCGGGACAGTTAGCACAGATACG.

Turning to this clone: The observed sequence ends 3 residues before the CDR3 terminus, with the missing tail filled in from the germline J gene. The chain employs TRBV2 and TRBJ2-1; D possibly corresponds to TRBD1 (6 bases). Germline lookup yields CDR1 SNHLY and CDR2 FYNNEI. V lost 5 bases to trimming and J lost 5 bases, with 13 bases between them. CDR3 length: 14 residues. CDR3 bases read: TGTGCCAGCAGTCCCGACAGGAATAACAATGAG. This gives the protein CASSPDRNNNE. The full CDR3 is CASSPDRNNNEQFF.

Comments on this clone: The sequenced fragment ends 3 residues before the CDR3 boundary, so the rest is inferred from the germline J gene. The genes are TRBV2 and TRBJ1-3; 8 bases are shared with TRBD1. The CDR3 runs to 16 residues. Germline CDR1 is SNHLY and CDR2 is FYNNEI. V lost 7 bases to trimming and J lost 0 bases; unmatched junction nucleotides: 8. The CDR3 reads CASTVLTGDSGNTIYF. CDR3 DNA (partial): TGTGCCAGCACCGTCCTGACAGGGGACTCTGGAAACACC.

Concerning this clone: The read halts 3 residues ahead of the CDR3 end, with the missing end drawn from the germline J gene. The rearrangement links TRBV20-1 to TRBJ2-7; 10 nucleotides align to TRBD1. The CDR3 runs to 16 residues. V shed 5 bases and J 5 bases; nucleotides not matched to a gene: 15. CDR1 DFQATT and CDR2 SNEGSKA come from the germline V gene (reference sequence). The sequenced part of the CDR3 DNA is TGCAGTGCTGCCCTCCCGGGGACAGGGGTTCTCCACGAG. This gives the protein CSAALPGTGVLHE. In full, the CDR3 is CSAALPGTGVLHEQYF.

Note on this clone: One end of the junction is discordant with germline, which a read error may explain. The read comes to an end 3 residues before the CDR3 does, leaving the germline J gene to fill in the end. The chain has TRBV11-2 and TRBJ1-5; D unclear. The germline gives CDR1 SGHAT, CDR2 FQNNGV. The CDR3 consists of 13 residues. The sequenced part of the CDR3 DNA is TGTGCCAGCAGCGTAGACAACAATCAGCCC. The encoded protein is CASSVDNNQP. The CDR3 in its entirety is CASSVDNNQPQHF.

In the case of this clone: The CDR3 end lies 3 residues beyond the end of the read and is filled in from the germline J gene. J is TRBJ2-1 and V is TRBV7-7, with 8 bases fitting TRBD2. V shed 2 bases and J 2 bases; nucleotides not matched to a gene: 2. This CDR3 comprises 15 residues. Germline CDR1 and CDR2: SSHAT and FNYEAQ (reference sequence). The covered CDR3 bases are TGTGCCAGCAGCTTACTAGCGGGCCCCTACAATGAG. Its protein is CASSLLAGPYNE. The complete CDR3 sequence is CASSLLAGPYNEQFF.

Regarding this clone: Read sequence stops 3 residues before the CDR3 end, and the germline J gene provides the missing end. This chain connects TRBV30 to TRBJ2-2; TRBD2 is a possible D gene (6 bases). CDR1 and CDR2 from the germline V gene are GTSNPN and SVGIG (reference sequence). The CDR3 extends over 14 amino acids. Partial CDR3 DNA: TGTGCCTGGAAAGGTGGGCAGGGCGGGGAAAAG. It specifies CAWKGGQGGEK. The whole CDR3 protein reads CAWKGGQGGEKLFF.

Comment on this clone: The CDR3 goes on 3 residues after the read ends, and that part is filled in from the germline J gene. The chain has TRBV2 and TRBJ2-3, with 7 nucleotides matching TRBD1. CDR3 length: 13 amino acids. Germline V gene data show CDR1 as SNHLY and CDR2 as FYNNEI. CDR3 protein: CASRPGGHQPQYF. Incomplete CDR3 DNA: TGTGCCAGCAGACCAGGGGGACATCAGCCG.

With respect to this clone: The CDR3 end is not reached by the read, which stops 3 residues before it; the germline J gene fills it in. The rearrangement links TRBV19 to TRBJ2-3; tentative D call: TRBD2 (6 bases). The CDR3 loop spans 14 amino acids. Germline lookup yields CDR1 LNHDA and CDR2 SQIVND (reference sequence). CDR3 protein: CASSTRDSNQPQYF. The CDR3 bases that were read are TGTGCCAGTAGTACGCGGGATAGCAATCAGCCG.

With respect to this clone: The CDR3 extends 3 residues past the end of the read, so its final part is completed from the germline J gene. The genes are TRBV11-2 and TRBJ2-1; TRBD1 matches 7 bases. Germline V gene sequence: CDR1 SGHAT, CDR2 FQNNGV. Germline trimming cut 3 bases from V and 8 bases from J; bases unmatched to any gene: 7. The CDR3 has 14 amino acids. The part of the CDR3 DNA that was read is TGTGCCAGCAGCTTTTCGACAGGGCCCGATGAG. Translating gives CASSFSTGPDE. The full CDR3 protein is CASSFSTGPDEQFF.

As for this clone: The read falls 3 residues short of the CDR3 end, and the missing part is taken from the germline J gene. V is TRBV11-2 and J is TRBJ2-1; TRBD2 matches 11 bases. Germline CDR1 reads SGHAT; CDR2 reads FQNNGV. The V and J ends lost 1 base and 7 bases, in that order; junction bases with no gene match: 3. This CDR3 has 15 residues. The CDR3 region is CASSLGLAGGNEQFF. Incomplete CDR3 DNA: TGTGCCAGCAGCTTAGGGCTAGCGGGGGGAAATGAG.

In the case of this clone: Read sequence stops 3 residues before the CDR3 end, and the germline J gene provides the missing end. The J gene is TRBJ1-4, the V gene TRBV7-3; a weak D match, TRBD1 (6 bases). Germline V lookup: CDR1 SGHTA, CDR2 FQGTGA. This CDR3 spans 13 amino acids. CDR3: CASALQGNSPLFF. The part of the CDR3 DNA that was read is TGTGCCAGCGCCCTGCAGGGGAATTCACCA. The entire variable domain, with the rest obtained from reference TRBV7-3 and TRBJ1-4, is as follows: GAGVSQTPSNKVTEKGKYVELRCDPISGHTALYWYRQSLGQGPEFLIYFQGTGAADDSGLPNDRFFAVRPEGSVSTLKIQRTERGDSAVYLCASALQGNSPLFFGSGTQLSVL.

Comments on this clone: The read stops 3 residues short of the end of the CDR3; the missing end is completed from the germline J gene. The rearrangement joins TRBV11-3 to TRBJ2-4; 11 bases are a match to TRBD2. From germline, CDR1 is SGHNT and CDR2 YENEEA. The CDR3 has 15 residues. The sequenced part of the CDR3 DNA is TGTGCCAGCAGCGTTAGCGGGAGGGCCGGAGAGACT. This encodes CASSVSGRAGET. The CDR3 as a whole reads CASSVSGRAGETQYF.

For this clone: Read sequence stops 3 residues before the CDR3 end, and the germline J gene provides the missing end. The chain couples TRBV18 to TRBJ1-1; 7 bases map to TRBD1. The CDR3 is made up of 19 amino acids. V shed 2 bases and J 0 bases; nucleotides not matched to a gene: 15. Germline V gives CDR1 KGHSH, CDR2 LQKENI. CDR3 DNA, as far as it was read: TGTGCCAGCTCACCAGCCTGGGGGAGGGGGCCTATGATGAACACTGAA. Its translation is CASSPAWGRGPMMNTE. The entire CDR3 reads CASSPAWGRGPMMNTEAFF.

A remark on this clone: Read data end 3 residues before the CDR3 end; the end is taken from the germline J gene. This sequence joins TRBV5-1 and TRBJ1-2; D is unclear. The CDR3 sequence is 11 residues long. The germline gives CDR1 SGHRS, CDR2 YFSETQ. Incomplete CDR3 DNA: TGCGCCAGCAGACTTACAGATACC. This translates into CASRLTDT. The CDR3 reads in full as CASRLTDTYTF.

Worth noting for this clone: Read sequence stops 3 residues before the CDR3 end, and the germline J gene provides the missing end. The rearrangement uses TRBV7-6 and TRBJ2-7, with D unresolved. V shed 5 bases and J shed 2 bases, with 4 bases lying between them. This CDR3 region has 11 residues. Germline V gives CDR1 SGHVS, CDR2 FNYEAQ. CDR3 residues: CASSEAYEQYF. CDR3 DNA, as far as it was read: TGTGCCAGCAGCGAGGCCTACGAG.

As concerns this clone: The read terminates 3 residues ahead of where the CDR3 ends, so the germline J gene completes it. The chain joins TRBV10-3 to TRBJ1-1; a possible D gene is TRBD1 (6 bases). V lost 2 bases and J lost 5, with 12 bases in between. The CDR3 extends over 14 amino acids. Germline V gene sequence: CDR1 ENHRY, CDR2 SYGVKD. The CDR3 protein is CAISEKGEGTEAFF. The DNA read from the CDR3 is TGTGCCATCAGTGAGAAGGGGGAGGGGACTGAA.

Regarding this clone: The missing CDR3 end, 3 residues past where the read stops, is filled in from the germline J gene. The chain combines TRBV5-6 with TRBJ2-7, with D possibly being TRBD1 (6 bases). V was shortened by 4 bases and J by 6 bases, with 17 bases between the two germline ends. The germline V gene has CDR1 SGHDT and CDR2 YYEEEE. This CDR3 region has 14 residues. The sequenced CDR3 bases are TGTGCCAGCAGCCTTGACAGGATTTATGGCGAG. Its protein is CASSLDRIYGE. Given in full, the CDR3 is CASSLDRIYGEQYF.

CDR3 DNA (partial): TGTGCCTGGCGAATAGAAATGAACACTGAA. This sequence encodes CAWRIEMNTE. The entire CDR3 sequence reads CAWRIEMNTEAFF. The V gene is TRBV30, the J gene TRBJ1-1; D gene ambiguous. The sequence runs out 3 residues before the end of the CDR3; the remainder is reconstructed from the germline J gene. Trimming left V 5 bases short and J 0 bases short, with 10 bases between. Germline lookup yields CDR1 GTSNPN and CDR2 SVGIG (reference sequence). The CDR3 is made up of 13 amino acids.

On this clone: The CDR3 end lies 3 residues beyond the end of the read and is filled in from the germline J gene. V gene TRBV30 combines with J gene TRBJ2-3, with 10 bases that match TRBD1. This CDR3 region has 15 residues. CDR1 and CDR2 from the germline V gene are GTSNPN and SVGIG (reference sequence). Partial CDR3 DNA: TGTGCCTGGAGTGCCGGGACAGGGGCAAGGCAGCCG. Its translation: CAWSAGTGARQP. The CDR3 as a whole reads CAWSAGTGARQPQYF.

Concerning this clone: The DNA ends 3 residues before the CDR3 does, and the rest of the CDR3 is filled in from the germline J gene. The V call is TRBV19, the J call TRBJ2-5, with 13 bases lining up with TRBD2. Looked up from germline, CDR1 is LNHDA and CDR2 is SQIVND (reference sequence). The CDR3 is made up of 16 amino acids. The V gene end was trimmed by 3 bases and the J gene end by 5 bases; junction bases not matched to a gene: 6. Partial CDR3 DNA: TGTGCCAGTAGTATCTCACTAGCGGGGGGGATCGAGACC. Translating gives CASSISLAGGIET. The whole CDR3 reads CASSISLAGGIETQYF.

The covered CDR3 bases are TGTGCCAGCAGCTTGGACGGGACAAACTATGGC. It is translated as CASSLDGTNYG. The whole CDR3 sequence reads CASSLDGTNYGYTF. The V and J genes are TRBV5-4 and TRBJ1-2, with D possibly TRBD1 on 6 matching bases. The sequence runs out 3 residues before the end of the CDR3; the remainder is reconstructed from the germline J gene. V lost 0 bases and J lost 2, with 8 bases in between. CDR3 length: 14 amino acids. Germline CDR1 is SGHNT and CDR2 is YYREEE (reference sequence).

To note about this clone: The read is 3 residues too short to cover the CDR3 end, so that end is filled in from the germline J gene. The rearrangement uses TRBV18 and TRBJ1-2, with D tentatively TRBD1 (5 bases). Germline CDR1 is KGHSH and CDR2 is LQKENI. CDR3 size: 16 residues. CDR3 in amino acids: CASSPPLAGRPYDYTF. CDR3 DNA (partial): TGTGCCAGCTCACCTCCCCTAGCGGGGCGGCCCTACGAC.

Partial CDR3 DNA: TGTGCCAGCAGTTACCGGCGGGAGATACCAGATACG. Encoded protein: CASSYRREIPDT. The entire CDR3 is CASSYRREIPDTQYF. This sequence joins TRBV28 and TRBJ2-3; 7 positions match TRBD2. The missing CDR3 end, 3 residues past where the read stops, is filled in from the germline J gene. V lost 4 bases, J lost 4 bases, and 8 bases stayed unmatched. Germline values: CDR1 MDHEN, CDR2 SYDVKM. This CDR3 has 15 amino acids.